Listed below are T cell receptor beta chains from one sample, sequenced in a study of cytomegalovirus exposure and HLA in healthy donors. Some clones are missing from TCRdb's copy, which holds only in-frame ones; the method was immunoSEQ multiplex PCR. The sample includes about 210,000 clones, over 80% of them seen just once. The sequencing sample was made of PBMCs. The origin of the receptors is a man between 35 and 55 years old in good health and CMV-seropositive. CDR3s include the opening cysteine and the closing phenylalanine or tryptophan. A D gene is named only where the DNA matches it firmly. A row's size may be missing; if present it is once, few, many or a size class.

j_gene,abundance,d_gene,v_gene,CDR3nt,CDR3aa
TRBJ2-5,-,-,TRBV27,TGTGCCAGCAGTTTCGGGGGGCCGGAGACCCAGTACTTC,CASSFGGPETQYF
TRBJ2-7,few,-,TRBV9,TGTGCCAGCAGCGCCCATATTGATGGACTCGGACAGCCGCACTACGAGCAGTACTTC,CASSAHIDGLGQPHYEQYF
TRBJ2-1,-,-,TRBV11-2,TGTGCCAGCAGCTCCTTGGGACTCTACAATGAGCAGTTCTTC,CASSSLGLYNEQFF
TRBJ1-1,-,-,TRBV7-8,-,CACISVPAASTGDTEAFF
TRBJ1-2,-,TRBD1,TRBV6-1,TGTGCCAGCAGTGCCCCGGACAGGGGCTATGGCTACACCTTC,CASSAPDRGYGYTF
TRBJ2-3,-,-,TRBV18,TGTGCCAGCTCGAATCCCGGAGACACAGATACGCAGTATTTT,CASSNPGDTDTQYF
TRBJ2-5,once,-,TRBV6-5,TGTGCCAGCAGTTCCGCCACGGGGGTTGAGACCCAGTACTTC,CASSSATGVETQYF
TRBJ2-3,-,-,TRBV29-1,TGCAGCGTTAGAGGACAGTACACAGATACGCAGTATTTT,CSVRGQYTDTQYF
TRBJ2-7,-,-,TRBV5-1,TGCGCCAGCAGCTCCCAGGGTGGCTCCTACGAGCAGTACTTC,CASSSQGGSYEQYF
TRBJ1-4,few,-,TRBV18,TGTGCCAGCTCACCAGTATCAGGGACTAGTAAGGAAAAACTGTTTTTT,CASSPVSGTSKEKLFF
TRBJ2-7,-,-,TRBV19,TGTGCCAGTAGTATAAAAGCAATTGTGGGCGCCGAGCAGTACTTC,CASSIKAIVGAEQYF
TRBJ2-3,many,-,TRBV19,TGTGCCAGTAGTATCGAGATAGATACGCAGTATTTT,CASSIEIDTQYF
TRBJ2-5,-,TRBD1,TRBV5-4,TGTGCCAGCCAAATACAGGGGGCTGAGACCCAGTACTTC,CASQIQGAETQYF
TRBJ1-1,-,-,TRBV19,TGTGCCAGTAGTATGGGTCCGCGGCACACTGAAGCTTTCTTT,CASSMGPRHTEAFF
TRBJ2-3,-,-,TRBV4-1,TGCGCCAGCAGCCAAGATTCGGGCGGGATGAGCACAGATACGCAGTATTTT,CASSQDSGGMSTDTQYF
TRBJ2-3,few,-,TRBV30,TGTGCCCACCAGGGAACAGATACGCAGTATTTT,CAHQGTDTQYF
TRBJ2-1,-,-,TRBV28,TGTGCCAGCAGTTTCCGGGTATACAATGAGCAGTTCTTC,CASSFRVYNEQFF
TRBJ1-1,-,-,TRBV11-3,TGTGCCAGCAGCCCTAGGGACAAGGGCGCCACTGAAGCTTTCTTT,CASSPRDKGATEAFF
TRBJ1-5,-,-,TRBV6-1,TGTGCCAGCAGTGAAGTGGTTGGAGGCAATCAGCCCCAGCATTTT,CASSEVVGGNQPQHF
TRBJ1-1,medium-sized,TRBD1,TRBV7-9,TGTGCCAGCAGCCAAGGACAGGGGGCCACTGAAGCTTTCTTT,CASSQGQGATEAFF
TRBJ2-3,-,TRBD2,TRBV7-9,TGTGCCAGCAGCTCTTCAGGACTAGCGGGATGGGATACGCAGTATTTT,CASSSSGLAGWDTQYF
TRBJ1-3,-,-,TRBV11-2,TGTGCCATCCGGCGGGTCAGCTCTGGAAACACCATATATTTT,CAIRRVSSGNTIYF
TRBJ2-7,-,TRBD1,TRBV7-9,TGTGCCAGCAGCTTAGGGTCAGGGGGTATCAACGAGCAGTACTTC,CASSLGSGGINEQYF
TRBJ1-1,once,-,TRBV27,TGTGCCAGCGGAGGCGACACTGAAGCTTTCTTT,CASGGDTEAFF
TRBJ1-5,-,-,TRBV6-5,TGTGCCAGCAGCTGGCCGCGGGAGGGCAATCAGCCCCAGCATTTT,CASSWPREGNQPQHF
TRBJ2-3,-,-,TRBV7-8,TGTGCCAGCAGTTCGGGGGACTCAGATACGCAGTATTTT,CASSSGDSDTQYF
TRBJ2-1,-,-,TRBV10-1,TGCGCCAGCAGTGAGGGCGGGCTCTCCTACAATGAGCAGTTCTTC,CASSEGGLSYNEQFF
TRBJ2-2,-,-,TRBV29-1,TGCAGCGTTGAAGGAGGGAACACCGGGGAGCTGTTTTTT,CSVEGGNTGELFF
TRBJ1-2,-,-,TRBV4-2,TGTGCCAGCATCCCTAATCAACTCGAAAACTATGGCTACACCTTC,CASIPNQLENYGYTF
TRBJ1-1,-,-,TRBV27,TGTGCCAGCAGCACCCACAGCGGGATCGGCGGCACTGAAGCTTTCTTT,CASSTHSGIGGTEAFF
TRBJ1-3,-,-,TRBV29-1,TGCAGCGTTGAAGCATCTGGAAACACCATATATTTT,CSVEASGNTIYF
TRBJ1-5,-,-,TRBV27,TGTGCCAGCAGTTTTCTATCTCCTGGGCTTCAGCCCCAGCATTTT,CASSFLSPGLQPQHF
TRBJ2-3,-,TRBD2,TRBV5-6,TGTGCCAGCAGCTTGGATCCCGGGAGGGGGGCAGATACGCAGTATTTT,CASSLDPGRGADTQYF
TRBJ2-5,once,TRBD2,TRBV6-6,TGTGCCAGCAGCCCAAGCCGGGGGGGCCCCCAAGAGACCCAGTACTTC,CASSPSRGGPQETQYF
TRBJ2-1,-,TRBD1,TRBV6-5,TGTGCCAGCACAAGGACAGGGAGTCCCAATGAGCAGTTCTTC,CASTRTGSPNEQFF
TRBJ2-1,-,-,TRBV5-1,TGCGCCAGCAGCCCGCAGGGGGGTTCCTACAATGAGCAGTTCTTC,CASSPQGGSYNEQFF
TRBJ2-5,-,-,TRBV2,TGTGCCAGCAGCCGAATCCTAGCGAAAGAGACCCAGTACTTC,CASSRILAKETQYF
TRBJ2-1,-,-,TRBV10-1,TGCGCCAGCAGTGAGTCTTTGACTGCGGTTAAGAATGAGCAGTTCTTC,CASSESLTAVKNEQFF
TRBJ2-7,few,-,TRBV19,TGTGCCAGTAGTCCCCTAGGGGGGGACCCCTACGAGCAGTACTTC,CASSPLGGDPYEQYF
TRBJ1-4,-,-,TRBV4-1,TGCGCCAGCAGCCAACCCCCGGGGAAACTGTTTTTT,CASSQPPGKLFF
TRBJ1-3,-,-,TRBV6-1,TGTGCCAGCAGTGCGGAGGGTCTAAGAAATTTTGGAAACACCATATATTTT,CASSAEGLRNFGNTIYF
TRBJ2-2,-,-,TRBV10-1,TGCGCCAGCAGCCGACAGAGCAACACCGGGGAGCTGTTTTTT,CASSRQSNTGELFF
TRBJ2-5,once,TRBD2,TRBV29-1,TGCAGCGCCTTTTATCCGGGGGGGAAAGAGACCCAGTACTTC,CSAFYPGGKETQYF
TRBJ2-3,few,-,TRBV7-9,TGTGCCAGCGGGCGGGTCGGGATTAGCACAGATACGCAGTATTTT,CASGRVGISTDTQYF
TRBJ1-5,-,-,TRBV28,TGTGCCAGCAGCTCTCGGCGGGGGGGCGCGAAAGATCAGCCCCAGCATTTT,CASSSRRGGAKDQPQHF
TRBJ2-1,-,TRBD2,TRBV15,TGTGCCACCAAACAACCGGGAGGCTCCTACAATGAGCAGTTCTTC,CATKQPGGSYNEQFF
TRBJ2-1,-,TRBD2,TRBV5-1,TGCGCCAGCAGCTCCGGGGTAGCGGGGGGCAATGAGCAGTTCTTC,CASSSGVAGGNEQFF
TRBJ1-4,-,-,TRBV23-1,TGCGCCAGCAGTGGTACAGCTCTAAATGAAAAACTGTTTTTT,CASSGTALNEKLFF
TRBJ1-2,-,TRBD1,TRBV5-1,TGCGCCAGCAGCTTGGAGGGGACAGGGTCCCTTGGCGATGGCTACACCTTC,CASSLEGTGSLGDGYTF
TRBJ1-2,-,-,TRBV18,TGTGCCAGCTCACCACCAACGGGGACTAACTATGGCTACACCTTC,CASSPPTGTNYGYTF
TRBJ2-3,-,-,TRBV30,TGTGCCTGTGGCCAGAGCACAGATACGCAGTATTTT,CACGQSTDTQYF
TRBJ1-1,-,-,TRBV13,TGTGCCAGCAGCTTCGGGAACACTGAAGCTTTCTTT,CASSFGNTEAFF
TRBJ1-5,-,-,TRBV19,TGTGCCAGTAGATCAGGGGTAGTTCAGCCCCAGCATTTT,CASRSGVVQPQHF
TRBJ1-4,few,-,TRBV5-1,TGCGCCAGCAGATCGGGGGACCTTAATGAAAAACTGTTTTTT,CASRSGDLNEKLFF
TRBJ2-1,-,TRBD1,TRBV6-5,TGTGCCAGCAAGCAGGACAGGGCCCACAATGAGCAGTTCTTC,CASKQDRAHNEQFF